This paragraph covers one TCR beta chain sequence. The antigen is unknown. The data were obtained in a study of glioma-infiltrating T cells after dendritic cell vaccination. Study results and limitations: Complete blood and tumor specimen sets were limited to few patients.

The CDR3 covers 12 residues. Looked up from germline, CDR1 is SNHLY and CDR2 is FYNNEI. V was shortened by 8 bases and J by 3 bases, with 11 bases between the two germline ends. Time point: after dendritic cell vaccination, including at tumor progression/relapse. Isocitrate dehydrogenase mutation was absent in all glioblastoma patients. The immunoSEQ assay amplified TCRB CDR3 from up to 2 ug DNA. Amplification used 60 V beta primers and 13 J beta primers. The repertoire was sequenced with immunoSEQ multiplex PCR; TCRdb's copy has only in-frame clones and lacks some. The sample contains around 78,000 clones, approximately 81% of which appear only once.

V and J are TRBV2 and TRBJ2-7, with D unresolved. The clonotype comes from a human donor with glioblastoma. Sequences were derived from blood, sampled after dendritic cell vaccination. This CDR3 reads CASGGEFYEQYF. CDR3 coding DNA: TGTGCCAGCGGCGGAGAGTTCTACGAGCAGTACTTC.